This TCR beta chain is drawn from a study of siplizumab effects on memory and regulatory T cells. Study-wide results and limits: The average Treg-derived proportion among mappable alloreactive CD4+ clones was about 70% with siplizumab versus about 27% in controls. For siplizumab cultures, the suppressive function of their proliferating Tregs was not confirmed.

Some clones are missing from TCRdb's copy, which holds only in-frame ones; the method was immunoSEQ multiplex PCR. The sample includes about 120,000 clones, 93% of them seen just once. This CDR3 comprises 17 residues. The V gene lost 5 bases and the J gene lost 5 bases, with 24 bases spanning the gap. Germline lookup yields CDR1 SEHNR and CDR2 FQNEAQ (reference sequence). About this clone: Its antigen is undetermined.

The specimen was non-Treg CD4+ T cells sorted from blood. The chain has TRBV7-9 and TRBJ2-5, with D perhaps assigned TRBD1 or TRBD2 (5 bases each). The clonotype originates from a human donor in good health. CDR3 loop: CASSPWGSRFVGETQYF. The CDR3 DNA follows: TGTGCCAGCAGCCCCTGGGGGTCGCGGTTCGTCGGGGAGACCCAGTACTTC.